This section outlines one T cell receptor beta chain sequence together with its context. This sample is drawn from a study of identical twins. This CDR3 contains 16 residues. CDR1 is LGHDT and CDR2 is YNNKEL in the germline V gene (reference sequence). The junction had 4 bases not matched to a gene; V was cut back by 2 bases and J by 2 bases. A single record per CDR3 protein comes from TCRdb applying MiXCR to the 5' RACE reads. The table records 1.5 million to 2 million distinct CDR3 sequences, under 35% of them present only once. The sample comprised cord blood. This TCR was recovered from a newborn girl in good health. This chain links TRBV3-1 with TRBJ2-5, with 11 positions matching TRBD2. The CDR3 DNA is TGTGCCAGCAGCCAACGGACTAGCGGGTTTCAAGAGACCCAGTACTTC. It yields the protein CASSQRTSGFQETQYF.